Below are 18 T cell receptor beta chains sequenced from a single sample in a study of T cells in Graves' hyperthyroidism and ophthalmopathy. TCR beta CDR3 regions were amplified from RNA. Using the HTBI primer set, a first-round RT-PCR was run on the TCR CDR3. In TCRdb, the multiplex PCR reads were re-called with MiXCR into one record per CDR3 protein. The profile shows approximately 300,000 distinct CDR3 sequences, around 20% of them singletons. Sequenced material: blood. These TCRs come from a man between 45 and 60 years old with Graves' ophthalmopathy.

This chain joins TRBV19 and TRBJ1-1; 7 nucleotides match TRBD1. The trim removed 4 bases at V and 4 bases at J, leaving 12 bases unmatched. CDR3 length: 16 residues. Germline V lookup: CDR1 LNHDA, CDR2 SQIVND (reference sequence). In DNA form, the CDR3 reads TGTGCCAGTAGTACTTTGACGGGACAGCAGAGCACTGAAGCTTTCTTT. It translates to CASSTLTGQQSTEAFF.

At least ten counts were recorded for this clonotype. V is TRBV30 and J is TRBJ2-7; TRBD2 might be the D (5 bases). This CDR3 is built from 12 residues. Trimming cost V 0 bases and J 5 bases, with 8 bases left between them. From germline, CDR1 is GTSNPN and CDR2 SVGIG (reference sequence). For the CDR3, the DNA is TGTGCCTGGAGTGTAGGACTCAACGAGCAGTACTTC. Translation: CAWSVGLNEQYF.

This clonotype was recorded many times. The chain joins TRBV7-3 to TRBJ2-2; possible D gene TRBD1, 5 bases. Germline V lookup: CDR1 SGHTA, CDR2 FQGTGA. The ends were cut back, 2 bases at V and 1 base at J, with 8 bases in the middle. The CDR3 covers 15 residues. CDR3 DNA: TGTGCCAGCAGCTTAGTAGGGGAGAACACCGGGGAGCTGTTTTTT. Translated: CASSLVGENTGELFF.

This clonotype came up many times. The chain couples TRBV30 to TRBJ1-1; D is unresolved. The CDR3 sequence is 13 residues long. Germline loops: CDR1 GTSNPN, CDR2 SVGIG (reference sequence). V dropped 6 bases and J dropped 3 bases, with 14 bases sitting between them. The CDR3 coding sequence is TGTGCCTGTACTCGAACCGGGGACACTGAAGCTTTCTTT. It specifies CACTRTGDTEAFF.

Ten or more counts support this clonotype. The CDR3 loop reads CASSHGLAGPSTDTQYF. DNA for the CDR3: TGCGCCAGCAGCCATGGACTAGCGGGACCTAGCACAGATACGCAGTATTTT. The chain joins TRBV5-1 to TRBJ2-3; 12 bases agree with TRBD2. The CDR3 contains 17 residues. V lost 4 bases and J lost 0; bases outside the gene matches: 6. Germline CDR1 is SGHRS and CDR2 is YFSETQ.

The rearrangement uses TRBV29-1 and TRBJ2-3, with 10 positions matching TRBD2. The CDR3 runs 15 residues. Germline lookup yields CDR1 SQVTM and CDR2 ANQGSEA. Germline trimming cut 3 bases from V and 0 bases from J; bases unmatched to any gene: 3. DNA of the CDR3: TGCAGCGTTGAGGGACTAGCGCCTAGCACAGATACGCAGTATTTT. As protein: CSVEGLAPSTDTQYF.

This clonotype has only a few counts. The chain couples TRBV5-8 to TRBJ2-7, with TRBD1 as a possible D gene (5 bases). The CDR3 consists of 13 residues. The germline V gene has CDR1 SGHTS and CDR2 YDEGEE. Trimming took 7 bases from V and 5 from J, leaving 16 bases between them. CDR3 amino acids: CASPPLTGHEQYF. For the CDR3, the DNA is TGTGCCAGCCCCCCCCTTACAGGTCACGAGCAGTACTTC.

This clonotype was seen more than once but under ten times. CDR3 in amino acids: CASTGTALILNSQPQHF. The CDR3 nucleotides are TGTGCCAGCACTGGGACGGCTTTAATCTTAAATTCTCAGCCCCAGCATTTT. The genes are TRBV28 and TRBJ1-5; D might be TRBD1 (5 bases). There are 17 residues in the CDR3. The ends were cut back, 7 bases at V and 6 bases at J, with 25 bases in the middle. Germline V CDR1 and CDR2: MDHEN, SYDVKM.

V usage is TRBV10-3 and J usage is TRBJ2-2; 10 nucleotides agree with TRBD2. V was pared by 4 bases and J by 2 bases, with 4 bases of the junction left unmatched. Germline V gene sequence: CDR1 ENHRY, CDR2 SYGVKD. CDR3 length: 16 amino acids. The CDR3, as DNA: TGTGCCATCAGTGCAGTAGCGGGAGGAAACACCGGGGAGCTGTTTTTT. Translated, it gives CAISAVAGGNTGELFF.

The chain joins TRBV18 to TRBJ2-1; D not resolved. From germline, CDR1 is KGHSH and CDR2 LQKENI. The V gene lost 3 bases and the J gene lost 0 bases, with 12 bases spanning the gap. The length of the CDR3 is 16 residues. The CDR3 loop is CASSPSLELSYNEQFF. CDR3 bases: TGTGCCAGCTCACCGAGCTTAGAGCTCTCCTACAATGAGCAGTTCTTC.

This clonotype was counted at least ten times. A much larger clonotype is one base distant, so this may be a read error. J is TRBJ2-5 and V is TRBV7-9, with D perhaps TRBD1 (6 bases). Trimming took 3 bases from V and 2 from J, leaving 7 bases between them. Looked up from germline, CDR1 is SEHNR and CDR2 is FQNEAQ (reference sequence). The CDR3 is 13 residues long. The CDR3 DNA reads TGTGCCAGCAGCTTTGGACAGCAAGAGACCCAGTACTTC. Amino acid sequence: CASSFGQQETQYF.

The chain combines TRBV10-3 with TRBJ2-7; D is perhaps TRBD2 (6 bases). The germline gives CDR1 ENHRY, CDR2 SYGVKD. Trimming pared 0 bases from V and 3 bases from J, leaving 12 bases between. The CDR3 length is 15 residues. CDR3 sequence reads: CAISESGGVSYEQYF. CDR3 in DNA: TGTGCCATCAGTGAGTCGGGGGGTGTTAGCTACGAGCAGTACTTC.

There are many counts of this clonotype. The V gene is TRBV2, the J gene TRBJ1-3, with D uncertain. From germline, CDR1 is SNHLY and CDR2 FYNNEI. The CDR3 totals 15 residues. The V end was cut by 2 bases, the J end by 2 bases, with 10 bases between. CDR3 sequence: CASSEWFQAGNTIYF. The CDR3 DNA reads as TGTGCCAGCAGTGAATGGTTTCAGGCTGGAAACACCATATATTTT.

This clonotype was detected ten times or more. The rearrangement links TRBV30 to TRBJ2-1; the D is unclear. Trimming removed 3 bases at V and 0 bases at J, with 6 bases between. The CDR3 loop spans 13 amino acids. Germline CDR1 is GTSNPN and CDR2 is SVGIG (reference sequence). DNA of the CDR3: TGTGCCTGGAGCCAGGACTCCTACAATGAGCAGTTCTTC. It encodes CAWSQDSYNEQFF.

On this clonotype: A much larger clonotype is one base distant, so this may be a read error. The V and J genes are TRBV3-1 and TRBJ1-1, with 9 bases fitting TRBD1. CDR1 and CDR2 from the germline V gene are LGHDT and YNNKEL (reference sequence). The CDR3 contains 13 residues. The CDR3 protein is CAGSPGQGGGAFF. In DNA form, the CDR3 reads TGTGCCGGCAGCCCGGGACAGGGAGGAGGAGCTTTCTTT.

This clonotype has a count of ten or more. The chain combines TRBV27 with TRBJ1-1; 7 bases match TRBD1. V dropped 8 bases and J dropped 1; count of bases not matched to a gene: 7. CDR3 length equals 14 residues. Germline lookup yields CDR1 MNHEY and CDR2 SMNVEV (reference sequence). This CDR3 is CASQGVPANTEAFF. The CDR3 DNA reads TGTGCCAGCCAGGGGGTCCCCGCGAACACTGAAGCTTTCTTT.

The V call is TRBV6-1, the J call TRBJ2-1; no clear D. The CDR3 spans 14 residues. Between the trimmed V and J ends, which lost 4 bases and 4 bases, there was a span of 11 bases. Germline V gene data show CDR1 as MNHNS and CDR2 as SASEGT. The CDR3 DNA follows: TGTGCCAGCAGTGGAAGTGCAGATTACAATGAGCAGTTCTTC. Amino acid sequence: CASSGSADYNEQFF.

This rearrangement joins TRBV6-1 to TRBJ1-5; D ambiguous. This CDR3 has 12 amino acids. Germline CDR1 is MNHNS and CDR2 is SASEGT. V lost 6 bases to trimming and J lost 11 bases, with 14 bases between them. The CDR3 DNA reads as TGTGCCAGCAGACCCCGGGTCGGGGCCCAGCATTTT. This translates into CASRPRVGAQHF.